This T cell receptor (beta chain) came from a study of shared clonotypes between healthy human individuals. The CDR3 is made up of 15 amino acids. Germline V gives CDR1 MDHEN, CDR2 SYDVKM. The J segment lost 4 bases and the V segment lost 6 bases, leaving 6 bases of the junction unmatched. Original data processing: ImmunoSEQ output lacked quality scores and full-length reads, limiting matched filtering. Repertoires were generated with immunoSEQ multiplex PCR, while TCRdb's copy carries only in-frame clones and drops some. Clone size and V and J calls were adopted from that table, with D and trimming inferred from the DNA. The sample contains more than 2,000,000 clones, more than 80% of which appear only once.

The sequenced material came from naive CD4+ T cells from PBMCs. The sample's subset: CD45RA+ positively selected. This chain uses TRBV28 with TRBJ2-3; 11 bases line up with TRBD1. The TCR originated in a man in his late teens or twenties in good health. Some clones in this sample may be carry-over from other donors' samples. In DNA form, the CDR3 reads TGTGCCAGCAGCCGAGGACAGGGGGCCGCAGATACGCAGTATTTT. Translated, it gives CASSRGQGAADTQYF.